The TCR beta chain under discussion was sequenced for a study of regulatory T cells in long-lasting Graves disease. Time point specified: newly diagnosed GD, antithyroid drugs for less than 3 months. PBMC RNA was the source of the TCR library. Arm-PCR of CDR3 regions and iRepertoire HTBI primers were used to build TCR beta libraries. Each CDR3 protein gets one entry after TCRdb re-called the multiplex PCR reads with MiXCR. In the table there are roughly 560,000 distinct CDR3 sequences, 12% of which are singletons. This clonotype was observed many times. The CDR3 runs 14 residues. Germline values: CDR1 MNHEY, CDR2 SMNVEV (reference sequence). The V gene lost 5 bases and the J gene lost 8 bases, with 15 bases spanning the gap. This sample was also put to use in a study of T cells in Graves' hyperthyroidism and ophthalmopathy.

This clonotype was sampled from a woman aged 25-40 years with Graves disease. The specimen was peripheral blood mononuclear cells (PBMCs), collected at new diagnosis, from a patient treated with antithyroid drugs. The chain combines TRBV27 with TRBJ1-4; D unresolved. The CDR3 DNA follows: TGTGCCAGCAGTCGATCTCCGGCGGGGGAAAAACTGTTTTTT. It translates to CASSRSPAGEKLFF.